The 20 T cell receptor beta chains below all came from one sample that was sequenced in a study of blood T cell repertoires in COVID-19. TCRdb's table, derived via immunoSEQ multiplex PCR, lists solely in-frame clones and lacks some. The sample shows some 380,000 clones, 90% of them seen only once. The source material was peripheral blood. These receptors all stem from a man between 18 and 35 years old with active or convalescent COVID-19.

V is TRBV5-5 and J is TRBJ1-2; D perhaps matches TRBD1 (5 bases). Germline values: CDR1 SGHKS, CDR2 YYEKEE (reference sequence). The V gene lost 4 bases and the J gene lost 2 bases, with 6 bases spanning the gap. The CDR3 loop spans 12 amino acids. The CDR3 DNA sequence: TGTGCCAGCAGCACAGGAAACTATGGCTACACCTTC. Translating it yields CASSTGNYGYTF. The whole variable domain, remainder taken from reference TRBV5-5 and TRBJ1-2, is DAGVTQSPTHLIKTRGQQVTLRCSPISGHKSVSWYQQVLGQGPQFIFQYYEKEERGRGNFPDRFSARQFPNYSSELNVNALLLGDSALYLCASSTGNYGYTFGSGTRLTVV.

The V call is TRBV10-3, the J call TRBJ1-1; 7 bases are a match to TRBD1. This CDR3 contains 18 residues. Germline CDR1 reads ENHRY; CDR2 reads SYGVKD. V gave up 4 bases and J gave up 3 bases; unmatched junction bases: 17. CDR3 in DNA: TGTGCCATCAGTGGAATAGACAGGGTGACCCCGAGCGACACTGAAGCTTTCTTT. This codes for CAISGIDRVTPSDTEAFF.

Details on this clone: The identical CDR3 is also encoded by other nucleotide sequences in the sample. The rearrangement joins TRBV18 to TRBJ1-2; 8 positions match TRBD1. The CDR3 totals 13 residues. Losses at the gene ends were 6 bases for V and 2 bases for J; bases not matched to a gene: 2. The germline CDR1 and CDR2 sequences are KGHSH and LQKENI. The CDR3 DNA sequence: TGTGCCAGCTCCCGACAGGGGAACTATGGCTACACCTTC. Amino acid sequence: CASSRQGNYGYTF.

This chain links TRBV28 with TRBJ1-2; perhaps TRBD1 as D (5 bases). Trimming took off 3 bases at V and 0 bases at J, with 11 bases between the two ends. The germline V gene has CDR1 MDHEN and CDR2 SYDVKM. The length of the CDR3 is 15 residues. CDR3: CASSLIGGANYGYTF. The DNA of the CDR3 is TGTGCCAGCAGTTTGATCGGGGGAGCTAACTATGGCTACACCTTC.

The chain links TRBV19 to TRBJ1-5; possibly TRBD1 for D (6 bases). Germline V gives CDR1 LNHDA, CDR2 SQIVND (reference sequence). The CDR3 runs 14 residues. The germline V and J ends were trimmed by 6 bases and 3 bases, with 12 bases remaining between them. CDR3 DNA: TGTGCCAGTAGCTTCCGGGACACCAATCAGCCCCAGCATTTT. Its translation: CASSFRDTNQPQHF.

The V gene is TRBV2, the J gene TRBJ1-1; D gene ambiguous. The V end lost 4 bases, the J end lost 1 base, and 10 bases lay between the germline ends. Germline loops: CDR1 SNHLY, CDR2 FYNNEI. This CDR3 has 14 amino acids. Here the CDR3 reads CASSVRQTNTEAFF. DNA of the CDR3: TGTGCCAGCAGTGTTCGACAAACGAACACTGAAGCTTTCTTT.

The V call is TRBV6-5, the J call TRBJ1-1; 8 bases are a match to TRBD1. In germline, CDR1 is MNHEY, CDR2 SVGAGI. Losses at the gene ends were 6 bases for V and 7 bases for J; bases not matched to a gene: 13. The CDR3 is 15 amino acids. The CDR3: CASSAQTGQGLEAFF. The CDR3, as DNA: TGTGCCAGCAGCGCCCAGACCGGACAGGGCCTTGAAGCTTTCTTT.

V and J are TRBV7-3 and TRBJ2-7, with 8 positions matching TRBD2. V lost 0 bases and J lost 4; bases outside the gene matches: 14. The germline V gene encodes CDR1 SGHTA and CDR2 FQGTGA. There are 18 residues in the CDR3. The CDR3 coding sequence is TGTGCCAGCAGCTTAACTCTGGGGACTAGTAAGTTGACTTACGAGCAGTACTTC. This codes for CASSLTLGTSKLTYEQYF.

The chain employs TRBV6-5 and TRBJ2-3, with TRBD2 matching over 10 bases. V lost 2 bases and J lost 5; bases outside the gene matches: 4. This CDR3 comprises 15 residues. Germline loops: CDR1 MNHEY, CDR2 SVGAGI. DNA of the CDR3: TGTGCCAGCAGTTACCAGCGGGGGGGTTTAGATACGCAGTATTTT. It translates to CASSYQRGGLDTQYF.

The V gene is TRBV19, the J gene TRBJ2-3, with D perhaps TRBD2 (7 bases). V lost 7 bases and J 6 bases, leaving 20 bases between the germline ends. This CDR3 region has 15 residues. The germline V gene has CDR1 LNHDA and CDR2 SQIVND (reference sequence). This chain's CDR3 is CASTGRSGGSDTQYF. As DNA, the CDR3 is TGTGCCAGTACGGGCAGATCGGGGGGCTCGGATACGCAGTATTTT.

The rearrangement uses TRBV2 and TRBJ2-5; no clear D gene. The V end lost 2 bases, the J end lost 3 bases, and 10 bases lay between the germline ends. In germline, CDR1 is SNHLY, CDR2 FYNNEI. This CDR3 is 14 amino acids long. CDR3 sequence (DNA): TGTGCCAGCAGTGAATGGCCGACAAAAGAGACCCAGTACTTC. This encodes CASSEWPTKETQYF.

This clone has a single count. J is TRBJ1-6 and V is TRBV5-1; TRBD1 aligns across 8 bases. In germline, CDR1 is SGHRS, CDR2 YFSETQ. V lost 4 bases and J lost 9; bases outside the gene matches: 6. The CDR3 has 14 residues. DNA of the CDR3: TGCGCCAGCAGCGAGGACAGGGTTTTTTCACCCCTCCACTTT. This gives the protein CASSEDRVFSPLHF.

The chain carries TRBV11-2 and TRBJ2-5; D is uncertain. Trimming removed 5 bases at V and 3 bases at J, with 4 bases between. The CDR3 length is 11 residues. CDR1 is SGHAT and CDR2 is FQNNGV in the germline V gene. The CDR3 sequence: CASSLKETQYF. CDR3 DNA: TGTGCCAGCAGCCTAAAAGAGACCCAGTACTTC.

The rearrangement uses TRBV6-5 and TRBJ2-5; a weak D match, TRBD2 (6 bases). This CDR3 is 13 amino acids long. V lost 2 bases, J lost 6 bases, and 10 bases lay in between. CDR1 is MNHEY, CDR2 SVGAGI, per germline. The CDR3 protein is CASSYGGSKTQYF. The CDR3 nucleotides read TGTGCCAGCAGTTACGGGGGGAGCAAGACCCAGTACTTC.

Here the CDR3 reads CATSEGRQGRTGELFF. As DNA, the CDR3 is TGTGCCACCAGTGAGGGTCGACAGGGGCGAACCGGGGAGCTGTTTTTT. The gene calls are TRBV24-1 and TRBJ2-2, with 8 bases matching TRBD1. This CDR3 contains 16 residues. V gave up 4 bases and J gave up 5 bases; unmatched junction bases: 8. CDR1 is KGHDR and CDR2 is SFDVKD in the germline V gene.

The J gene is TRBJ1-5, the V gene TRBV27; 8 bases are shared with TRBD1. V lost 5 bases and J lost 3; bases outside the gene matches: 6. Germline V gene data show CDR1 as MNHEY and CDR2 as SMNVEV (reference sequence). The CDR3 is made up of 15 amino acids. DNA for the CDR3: TGTGCCAGCAGTCAGGGGGCAGGGTACAATCAGCCCCAGCATTTT. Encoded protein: CASSQGAGYNQPQHF.

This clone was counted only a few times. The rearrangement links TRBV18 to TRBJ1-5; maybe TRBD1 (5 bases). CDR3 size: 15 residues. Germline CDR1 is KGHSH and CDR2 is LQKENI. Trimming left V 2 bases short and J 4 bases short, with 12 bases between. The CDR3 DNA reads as TGTGCCAGCTCACCAGGGAGGGGAGGAAATCAGCCCCAGCATTTT. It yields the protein CASSPGRGGNQPQHF.

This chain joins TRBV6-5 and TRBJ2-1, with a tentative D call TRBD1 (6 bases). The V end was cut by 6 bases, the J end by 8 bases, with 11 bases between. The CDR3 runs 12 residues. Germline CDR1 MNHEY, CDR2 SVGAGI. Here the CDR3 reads CASSRRGHEQFF. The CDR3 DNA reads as TGTGCCAGCAGCCGCAGGGGTCATGAGCAGTTCTTC.

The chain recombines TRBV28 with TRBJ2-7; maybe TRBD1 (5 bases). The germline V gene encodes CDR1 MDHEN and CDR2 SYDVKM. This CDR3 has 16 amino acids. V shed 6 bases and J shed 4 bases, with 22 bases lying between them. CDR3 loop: CASRRPTTVKNYEQYF. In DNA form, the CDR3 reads TGTGCCAGCAGACGACCGACGACAGTAAAGAATTACGAGCAGTACTTC. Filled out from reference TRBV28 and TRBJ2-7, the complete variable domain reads DVKVTQSSRYLVKRTGEKVFLECVQDMDHENMFWYRQDPGLGLRLIYFSYDVKMKEKGDIPEGYSVSREKKERFSLILESASTNQTSMYLCASRRPTTVKNYEQYFGPGTRLTVT.

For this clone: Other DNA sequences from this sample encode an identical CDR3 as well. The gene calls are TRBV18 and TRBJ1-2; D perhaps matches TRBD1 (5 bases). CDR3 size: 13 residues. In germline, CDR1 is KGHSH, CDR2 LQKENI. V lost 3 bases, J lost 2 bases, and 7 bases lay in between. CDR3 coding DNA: TGTGCCAGCTCACCGGACAACAACTATGGCTACACCTTC. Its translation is CASSPDNNYGYTF.